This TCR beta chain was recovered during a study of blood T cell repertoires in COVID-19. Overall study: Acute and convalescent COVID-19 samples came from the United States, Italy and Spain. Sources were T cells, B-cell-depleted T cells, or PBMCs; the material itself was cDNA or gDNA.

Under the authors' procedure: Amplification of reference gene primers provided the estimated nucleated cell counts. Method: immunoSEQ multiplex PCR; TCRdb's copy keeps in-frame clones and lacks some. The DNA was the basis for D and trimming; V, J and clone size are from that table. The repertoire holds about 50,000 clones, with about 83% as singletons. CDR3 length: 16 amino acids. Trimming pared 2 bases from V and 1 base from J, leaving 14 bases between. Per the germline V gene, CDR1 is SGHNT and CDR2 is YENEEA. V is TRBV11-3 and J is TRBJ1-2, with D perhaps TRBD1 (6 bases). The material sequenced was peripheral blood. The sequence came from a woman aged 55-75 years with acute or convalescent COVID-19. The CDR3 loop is CASSLTCTGFNYGYTF. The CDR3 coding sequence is TGTGCCAGCAGCTTAACCTGTACAGGGTTTAACTATGGCTACACCTTC. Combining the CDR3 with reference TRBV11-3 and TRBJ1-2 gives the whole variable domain EAGVVQSPRYKIIEKKQPVAFWCNPISGHNTLYWYLQNLGQGPELLIRYENEEAVDDSQLPKDRFSAERLKGVDSTLKIQPAELGDSAVYLCASSLTCTGFNYGYTFGSGTRLTVV.